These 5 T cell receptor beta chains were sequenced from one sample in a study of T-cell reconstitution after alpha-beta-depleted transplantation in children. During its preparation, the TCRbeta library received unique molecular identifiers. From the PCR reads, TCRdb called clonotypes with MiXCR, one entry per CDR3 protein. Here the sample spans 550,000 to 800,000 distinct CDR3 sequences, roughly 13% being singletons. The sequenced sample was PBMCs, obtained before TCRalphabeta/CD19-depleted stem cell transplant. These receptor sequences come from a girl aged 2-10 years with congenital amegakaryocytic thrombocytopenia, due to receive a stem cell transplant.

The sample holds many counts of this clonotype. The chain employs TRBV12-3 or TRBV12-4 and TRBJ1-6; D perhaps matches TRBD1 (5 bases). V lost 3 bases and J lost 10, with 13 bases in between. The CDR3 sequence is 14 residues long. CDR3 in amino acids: CASSLIGQRSPLHF. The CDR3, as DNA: TGTGCCAGCAGTTTGATTGGACAACGCTCACCCCTCCACTTT.

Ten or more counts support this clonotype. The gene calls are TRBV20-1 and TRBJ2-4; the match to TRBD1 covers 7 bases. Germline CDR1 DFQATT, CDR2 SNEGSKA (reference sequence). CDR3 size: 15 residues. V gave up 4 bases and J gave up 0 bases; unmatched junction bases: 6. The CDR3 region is CSAKGQPIAKNIQYF. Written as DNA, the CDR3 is TGCAGTGCTAAGGGACAGCCCATAGCCAAAAACATTCAGTACTTC.

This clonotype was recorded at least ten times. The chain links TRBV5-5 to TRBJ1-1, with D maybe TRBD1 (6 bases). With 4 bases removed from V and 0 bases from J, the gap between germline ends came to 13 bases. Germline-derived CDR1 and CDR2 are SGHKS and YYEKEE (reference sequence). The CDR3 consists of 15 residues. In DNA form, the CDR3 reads TGTGCCAGCAGCCTCCTGACAGGCATGAACACTGAAGCTTTCTTT. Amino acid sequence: CASSLLTGMNTEAFF.

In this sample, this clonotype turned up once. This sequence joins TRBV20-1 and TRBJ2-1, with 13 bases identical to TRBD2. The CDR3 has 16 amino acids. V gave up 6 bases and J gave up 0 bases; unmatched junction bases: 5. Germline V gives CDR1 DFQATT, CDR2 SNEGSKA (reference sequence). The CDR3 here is CSAIGLAGVSYNEQFF. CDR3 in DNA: TGCAGTGCCATCGGACTAGCGGGGGTCTCCTACAATGAGCAGTTCTTC.

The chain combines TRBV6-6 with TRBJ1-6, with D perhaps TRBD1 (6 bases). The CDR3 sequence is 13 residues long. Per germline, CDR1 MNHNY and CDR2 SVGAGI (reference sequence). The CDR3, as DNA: TGTGCTACTGCCGGGGGCCGCAATTCACCCCTCCACTTT. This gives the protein CATAGGRNSPLHF.